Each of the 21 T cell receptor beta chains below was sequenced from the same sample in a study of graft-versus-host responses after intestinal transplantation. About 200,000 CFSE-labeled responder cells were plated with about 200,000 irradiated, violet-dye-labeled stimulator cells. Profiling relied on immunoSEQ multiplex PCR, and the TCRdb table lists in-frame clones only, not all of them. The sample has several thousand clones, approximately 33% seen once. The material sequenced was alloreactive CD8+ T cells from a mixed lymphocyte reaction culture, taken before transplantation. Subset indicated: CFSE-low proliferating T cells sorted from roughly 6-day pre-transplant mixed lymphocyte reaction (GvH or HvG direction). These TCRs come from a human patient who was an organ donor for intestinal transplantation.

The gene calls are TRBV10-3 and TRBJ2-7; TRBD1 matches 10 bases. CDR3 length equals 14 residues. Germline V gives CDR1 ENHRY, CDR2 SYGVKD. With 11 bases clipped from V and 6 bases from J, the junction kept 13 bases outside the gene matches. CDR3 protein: CAAGTGELGGEQYF. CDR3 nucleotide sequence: TGTGCCGCCGGGACAGGGGAACTTGGGGGCGAGCAGTACTTC.

CDR3 protein: CSVLGHSTDTQYF. The CDR3 coding sequence is TGCAGCGTTTTGGGACATAGCACAGATACGCAGTATTTT. This chain uses TRBV29-1 with TRBJ2-3, with a possible D match to TRBD1 (6 bases). Trimming removed 5 bases from V and 0 bases from J, with 9 bases in between. Germline assignment: CDR1 SQVTM and CDR2 ANQGSEA. The length of the CDR3 is 13 residues.

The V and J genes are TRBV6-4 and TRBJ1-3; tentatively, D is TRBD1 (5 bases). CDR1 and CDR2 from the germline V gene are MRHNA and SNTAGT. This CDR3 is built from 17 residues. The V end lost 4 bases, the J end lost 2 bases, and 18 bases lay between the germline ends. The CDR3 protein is CASSGGFGRVAGNTIYF. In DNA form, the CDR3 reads TGTGCCAGCAGTGGGGGATTCGGCAGGGTTGCTGGAAACACCATATATTTT.

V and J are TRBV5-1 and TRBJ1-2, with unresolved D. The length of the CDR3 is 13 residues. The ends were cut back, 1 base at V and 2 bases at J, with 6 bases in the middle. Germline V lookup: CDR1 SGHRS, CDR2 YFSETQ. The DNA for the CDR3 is TGCGCCAGCAGCTTGACAGAAAACTATGGCTACACCTTC. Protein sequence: CASSLTENYGYTF.

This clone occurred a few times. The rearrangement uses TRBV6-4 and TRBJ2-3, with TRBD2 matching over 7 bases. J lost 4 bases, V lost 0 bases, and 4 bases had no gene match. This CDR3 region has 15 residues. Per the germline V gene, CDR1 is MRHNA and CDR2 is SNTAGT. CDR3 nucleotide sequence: TGTGCCAGCAGTGACTCTATAGCGGGCCCAGATACGCAGTATTTT. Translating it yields CASSDSIAGPDTQYF.

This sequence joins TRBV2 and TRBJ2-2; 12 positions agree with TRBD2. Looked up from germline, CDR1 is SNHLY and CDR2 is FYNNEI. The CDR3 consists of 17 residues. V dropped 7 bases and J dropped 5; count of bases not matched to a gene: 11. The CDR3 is CASKLTSGGPRTGELFF. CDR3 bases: TGTGCCAGCAAACTCACTAGCGGGGGGCCCAGGACCGGGGAGCTGTTTTTT.

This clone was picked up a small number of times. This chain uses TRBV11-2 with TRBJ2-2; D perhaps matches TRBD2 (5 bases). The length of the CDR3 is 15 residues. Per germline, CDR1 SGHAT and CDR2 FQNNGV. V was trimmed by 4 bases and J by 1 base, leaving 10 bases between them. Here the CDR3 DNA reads TGTGCCAGCAGCTCCGACCGGGGGAACACCGGGGAGCTGTTTTTT. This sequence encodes CASSSDRGNTGELFF.

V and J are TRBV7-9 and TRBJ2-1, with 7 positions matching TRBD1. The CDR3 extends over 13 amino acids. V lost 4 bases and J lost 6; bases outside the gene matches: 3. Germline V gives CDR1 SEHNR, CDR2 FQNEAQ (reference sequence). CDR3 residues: CASSSTGVNEQFF. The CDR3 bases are TGTGCCAGCAGCTCTACAGGGGTCAATGAGCAGTTCTTC.

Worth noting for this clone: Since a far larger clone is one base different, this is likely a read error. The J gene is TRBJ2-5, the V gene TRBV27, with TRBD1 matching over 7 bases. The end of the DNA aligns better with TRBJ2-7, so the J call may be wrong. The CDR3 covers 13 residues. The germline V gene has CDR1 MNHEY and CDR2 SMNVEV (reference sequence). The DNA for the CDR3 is TGTGCCAGCAGTTTGGGGACAGCCTACGAGCAGTACTTC. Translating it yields CASSLGTAYEQYF.

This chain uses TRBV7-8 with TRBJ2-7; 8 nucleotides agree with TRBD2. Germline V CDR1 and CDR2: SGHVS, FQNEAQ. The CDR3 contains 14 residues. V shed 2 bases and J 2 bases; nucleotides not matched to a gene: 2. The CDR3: CASSLTGGAYEQYF. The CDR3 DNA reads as TGTGCCAGCAGCTTAACGGGAGGGGCCTACGAGCAGTACTTC.

CDR3: CASSLRSYEQYF. The CDR3 bases are TGTGCCAGCAGCTTGCGGAGCTACGAGCAGTACTTC. V is TRBV11-2 and J is TRBJ2-7; D remains ambiguous. Per the germline V gene, CDR1 is SGHAT and CDR2 is FQNNGV. V was trimmed by 3 bases and J by 3 bases, leaving 6 bases between them. CDR3 length: 12 residues.

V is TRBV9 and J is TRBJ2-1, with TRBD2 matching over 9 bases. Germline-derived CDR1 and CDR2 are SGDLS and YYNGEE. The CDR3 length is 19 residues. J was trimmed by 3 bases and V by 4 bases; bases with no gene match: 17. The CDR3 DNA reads TGTGCCAGCAGCCCCACCGGTGGAACGACTAGCGGATACTACAATGAGCAGTTCTTC. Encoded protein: CASSPTGGTTSGYYNEQFF.

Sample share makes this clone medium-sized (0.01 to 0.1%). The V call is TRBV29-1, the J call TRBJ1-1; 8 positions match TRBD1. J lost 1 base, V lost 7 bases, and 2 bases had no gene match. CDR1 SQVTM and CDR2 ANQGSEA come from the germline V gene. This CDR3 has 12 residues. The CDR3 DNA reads TGCAGCGCCGGGACAGGGAACACTGAAGCTTTCTTT. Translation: CSAGTGNTEAFF.

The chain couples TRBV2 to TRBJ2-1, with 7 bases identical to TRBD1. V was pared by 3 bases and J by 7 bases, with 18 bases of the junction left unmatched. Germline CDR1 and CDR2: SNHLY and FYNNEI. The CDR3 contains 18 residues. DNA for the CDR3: TGTGCCAGCAGTGACTTACCACCGACAGGGACGTCGTTGAATGAGCAGTTCTTC. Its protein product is CASSDLPPTGTSLNEQFF.

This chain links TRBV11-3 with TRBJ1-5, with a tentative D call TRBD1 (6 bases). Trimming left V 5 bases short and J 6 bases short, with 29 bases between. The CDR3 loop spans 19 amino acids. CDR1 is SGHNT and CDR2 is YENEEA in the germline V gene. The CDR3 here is CASSILNITGPGGGQPQHF. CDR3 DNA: TGTGCCAGCAGCATACTAAATATAACCGGGCCGGGGGGCGGTCAGCCCCAGCATTTT.

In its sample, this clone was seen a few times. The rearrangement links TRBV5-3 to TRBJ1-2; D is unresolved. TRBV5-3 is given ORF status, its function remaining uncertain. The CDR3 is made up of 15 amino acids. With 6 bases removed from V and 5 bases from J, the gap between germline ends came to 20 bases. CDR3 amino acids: CARTHWRQKIYGYTF. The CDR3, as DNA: TGTGCCAGAACTCACTGGAGGCAGAAGATATATGGCTACACCTTC.

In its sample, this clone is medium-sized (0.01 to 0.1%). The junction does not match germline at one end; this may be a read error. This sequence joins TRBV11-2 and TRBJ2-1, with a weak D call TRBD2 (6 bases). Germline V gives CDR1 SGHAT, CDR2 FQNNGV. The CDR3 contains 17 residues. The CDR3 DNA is TGTGCCAGCAGCTTGTCCAGCGCGGGGTCCTTCTACGATGAGCAGTTCTTC. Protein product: CASSLSSAGSFYDEQFF.

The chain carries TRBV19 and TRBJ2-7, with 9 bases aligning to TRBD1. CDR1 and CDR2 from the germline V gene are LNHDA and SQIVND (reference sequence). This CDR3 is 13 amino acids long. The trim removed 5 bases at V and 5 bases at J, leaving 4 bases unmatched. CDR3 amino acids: CASSGTGNHEQYF. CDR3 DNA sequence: TGTGCCAGTAGTGGGACAGGGAACCACGAGCAGTACTTC.

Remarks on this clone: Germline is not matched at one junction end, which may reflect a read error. CDR3 in amino acids: CASSLGLLSYNKQFF. In nucleotides, the CDR3 is TGCGCCAGCAGCTTGGGACTTCTCTCCTACAATAAGCAGTTCTTC. The chain has TRBV4-3 and TRBJ2-1; D may be TRBD2 (6 bases). The CDR3 totals 15 residues. Germline loops: CDR1 LGHNA, CDR2 YSLEER.

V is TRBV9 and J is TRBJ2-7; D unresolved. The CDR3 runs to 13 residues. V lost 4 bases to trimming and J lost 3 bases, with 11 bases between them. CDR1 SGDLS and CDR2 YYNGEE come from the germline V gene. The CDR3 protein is CASSPSTGYEQYF. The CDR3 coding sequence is TGTGCCAGCAGCCCCTCAACGGGCTACGAGCAGTACTTC.

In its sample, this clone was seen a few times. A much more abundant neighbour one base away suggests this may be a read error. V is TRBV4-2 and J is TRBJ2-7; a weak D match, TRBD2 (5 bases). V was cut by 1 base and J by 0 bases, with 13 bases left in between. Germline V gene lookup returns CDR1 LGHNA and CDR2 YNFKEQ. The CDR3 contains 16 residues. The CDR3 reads CASSQGTGKTSYEQYF. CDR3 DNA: TGTGCCAGCAGCCAAGGTACGGGAAAAACCTCCTACGAGCAGTACTTC.